The subject of this entry is one T cell receptor (beta chain). The target antigen is unknown. The sample belongs to a study of T-cell memory formation after mild COVID-19. The CDR3 sequence is 14 residues long. Trimming removed 3 bases from V and 5 bases from J; junction bases left unmatched: 7. CDR1 SGDLS and CDR2 YYNGEE come from the germline V gene. TCRdb reprocessed the 5' RACE reads via MiXCR and lists one record per CDR3 protein. The top ten clones hold under 25% of a sample with approximately 250,000 distinct CDR3 sequences, around 17% of them seen once. Whole-study findings and limits: Day 37-peaking second-wave clones had unconfirmed SARS-CoV-2 specificity.

This chain links TRBV9 with TRBJ1-2, with TRBD1 matching 7 bases. The specimen was PBMCs or a T cell subset sorted from them (not recorded which). This clonotype originated in a young man who had mild COVID-19 (a few samples of this study predate the infection). Cell type and time point are not known. CDR3 sequence: CASSGGTAPYGYTF. CDR3 in DNA: TGTGCCAGCAGCGGGGGGACAGCTCCTTATGGCTACACCTTC.